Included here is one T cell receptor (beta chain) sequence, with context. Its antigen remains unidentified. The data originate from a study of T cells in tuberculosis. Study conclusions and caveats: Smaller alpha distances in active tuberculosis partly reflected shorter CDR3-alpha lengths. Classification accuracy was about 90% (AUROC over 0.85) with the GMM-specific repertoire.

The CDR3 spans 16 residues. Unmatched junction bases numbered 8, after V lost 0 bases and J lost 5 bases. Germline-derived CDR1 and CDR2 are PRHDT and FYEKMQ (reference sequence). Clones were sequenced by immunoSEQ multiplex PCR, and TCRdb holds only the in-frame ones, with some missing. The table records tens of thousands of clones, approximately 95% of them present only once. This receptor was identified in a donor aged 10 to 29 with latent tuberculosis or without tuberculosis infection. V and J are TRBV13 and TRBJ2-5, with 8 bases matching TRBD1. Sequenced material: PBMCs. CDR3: CASSLGFPGGRETQYF. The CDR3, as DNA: TGTGCCAGCAGCTTAGGCTTTCCAGGGGGCCGGGAGACCCAGTACTTC. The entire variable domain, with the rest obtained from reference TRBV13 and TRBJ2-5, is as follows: AAGVIQSPRHLIKEKRETATLKCYPIPRHDTVYWYQQGPGQDPQFLISFYEKMQSDKGSIPDRFSAQQFSDYHSELNMSSLELGDSALYFCASSLGFPGGRETQYFGPGTRLLVL.